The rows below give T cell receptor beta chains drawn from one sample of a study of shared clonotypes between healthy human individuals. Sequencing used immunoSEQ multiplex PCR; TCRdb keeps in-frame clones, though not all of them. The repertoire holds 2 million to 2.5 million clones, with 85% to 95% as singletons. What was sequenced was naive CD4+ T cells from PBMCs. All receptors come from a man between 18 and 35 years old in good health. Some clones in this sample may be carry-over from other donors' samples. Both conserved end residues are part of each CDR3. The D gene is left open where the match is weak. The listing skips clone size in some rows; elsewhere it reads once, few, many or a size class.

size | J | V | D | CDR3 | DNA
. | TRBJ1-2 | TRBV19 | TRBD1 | CASSMWDSGYTF | TGTGCCAGTAGTATGTGGGACAGCGGCTACACCTTC
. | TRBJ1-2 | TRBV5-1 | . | CASSLDPATANYGYTF | TGCGCCAGCAGCTTAGACCCTGCTACTGCTAACTATGGCTACACCTTC
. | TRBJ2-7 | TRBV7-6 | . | CASSRAGDSYEQYF | TGTGCCAGCAGCAGAGCAGGAGACTCCTACGAGCAGTACTTC
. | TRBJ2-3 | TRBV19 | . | CASSIAQTSRTDTQYF | TGTGCCAGTAGTATAGCCCAGACAAGCCGCACAGATACGCAGTATTTT
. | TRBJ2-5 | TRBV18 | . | CASSLRTGPETQYF | TGTGCCAGCTCACTCCGGACGGGGCCGGAGACCCAGTACTTC
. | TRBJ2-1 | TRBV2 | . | CASSRDPPYNEQFF | TGTGCCAGCAGCCGGGACCCCCCGTACAATGAGCAGTTCTTC
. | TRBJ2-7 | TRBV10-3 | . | CAISDDGSLSTYEQYF | TGTGCCATCAGTGATGACGGAAGTTTGTCCACCTACGAGCAGTACTTC
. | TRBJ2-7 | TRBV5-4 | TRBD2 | CASSLAGMKPYEQYF | TGTGCCAGCAGCTTAGCGGGAATGAAACCCTACGAGCAGTACTTC
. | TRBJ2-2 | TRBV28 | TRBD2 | CASSFGGAVGELFF | TGTGCCAGCAGTTTCGGGGGGGCCGTCGGGGAGCTGTTTTTT
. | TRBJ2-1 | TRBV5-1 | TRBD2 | CASSLVGLAGNEQFF | TGCGCCAGCAGCTTGGTGGGACTAGCGGGCAATGAGCAGTTCTTC
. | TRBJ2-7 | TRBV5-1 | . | CAGSGQISYEQYF | TGCGCCGGCAGCGGGCAGATCTCCTACGAGCAGTACTTC
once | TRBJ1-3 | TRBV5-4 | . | CASSLGLSPTGNTIYF | TGTGCCAGCAGCTTGGGCCTCTCGCCTACTGGAAACACCATATATTTT
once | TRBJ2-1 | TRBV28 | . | CASSRLGGEQFF | TGTGCCAGCAGTAGGCTAGGCGGCGAGCAGTTCTTC
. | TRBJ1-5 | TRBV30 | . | CAWSVVSNQPQHF | TGTGCCTGGAGTGTTGTAAGCAATCAGCCCCAGCATTTT
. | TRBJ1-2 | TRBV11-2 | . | CASSPIKRQKETYGYTF | TGTGCCAGCAGCCCCATTAAAAGACAGAAAGAAACCTATGGCTACACCTTC
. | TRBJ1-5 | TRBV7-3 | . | CASSTNMSGLNQPQHF | TGTGCCAGCAGCACTAACATGAGTGGGCTCAATCAGCCCCAGCATTTT
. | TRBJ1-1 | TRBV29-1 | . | CSGKLFGEAFF | TGCAGCGGGAAGTTGTTCGGTGAAGCTTTCTTT
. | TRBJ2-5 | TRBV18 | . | CASSSGSALPKETQYF | TGTGCCAGCTCAAGTGGGTCGGCCCTTCCTAAAGAGACCCAGTACTTC
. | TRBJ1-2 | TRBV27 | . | CASSLAGDGYTF | TGTGCCAGCTCGCTCGCAGGGGATGGCTACACCTTC
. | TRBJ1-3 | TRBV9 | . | CASSVDLARSGNTIYF | TGTGCCAGCAGCGTAGATTTGGCCCGCTCTGGAAACACCATATATTTT
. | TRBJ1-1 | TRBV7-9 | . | CASSYSGGNTEAFF | TGTGCCAGCAGCTACTCCGGTGGGAACACTGAAGCTTTCTTT
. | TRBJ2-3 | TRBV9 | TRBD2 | CASSVGPSSGPYSDTQYF | TGTGCCAGCAGCGTAGGACCGTCTAGCGGGCCGTATTCCGATACGCAGTATTTT
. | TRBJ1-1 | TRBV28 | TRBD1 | CASRTQGAGNTEAFF | TGTGCCAGCAGGACACAGGGGGCCGGGAACACTGAAGCTTTCTTT
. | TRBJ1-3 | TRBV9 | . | CASSGSAFLSGNTIYF | TGTGCCAGCAGCGGATCGGCCTTCCTTTCTGGAAACACCATATATTTT
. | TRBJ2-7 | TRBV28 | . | CASSFPQGNSLYEQYF | TGTGCCAGCAGTTTTCCCCAGGGGAATTCTTTGTACGAGCAGTACTTC